This T cell receptor (beta chain) was identified in a study of molecular identifiers for immune sequencing clone quantification. In the study overall: Replicate experiments took RNA from about 20,000 or 100,000 naive CD8 cells, divided it five ways and sequenced four. Points from the study as a whole: In naive cells, under 1% of molecules belonged to clones above 20 RNA copies, against over 98% in effector cells.

The table lists this clonotype with a few counts. What it recognizes is unknown. Library preparation followed earlier protocols using designated TCR primers. One entry per CDR3 protein, called by TCRdb with MiXCR from the PCR reads. The table lists about 640,000 distinct CDR3 sequences, nearly 20% of them singletons, with around 0.9% in the top ten. When naive CD8 T cells were sorted, they were gated as CD8+CD4-CCR7+CD45RA+. Trimming pared 1 base from V and 8 bases from J, leaving 9 bases between. There are 12 residues in the CDR3. Germline assignment: CDR1 SGHNT and CDR2 YYREEE (reference sequence). The sequenced sample consisted of naive CD8+ T cells from blood, with Jurkat cell RNA spiked in. Subset given: FACS-sorted CD8+CD4-CCR7+CD45RA+ naive T cells. V usage is TRBV5-4 and J usage is TRBJ1-2; no reliable D call. This TCR was sampled from a human donor in good health. Some libraries in this study had Jurkat cell RNA spiked in. CDR3 in amino acids: CASSLMNAGYTF. The DNA of the CDR3 is TGTGCCAGCAGCTTGATGAACGCAGGCTACACCTTC.